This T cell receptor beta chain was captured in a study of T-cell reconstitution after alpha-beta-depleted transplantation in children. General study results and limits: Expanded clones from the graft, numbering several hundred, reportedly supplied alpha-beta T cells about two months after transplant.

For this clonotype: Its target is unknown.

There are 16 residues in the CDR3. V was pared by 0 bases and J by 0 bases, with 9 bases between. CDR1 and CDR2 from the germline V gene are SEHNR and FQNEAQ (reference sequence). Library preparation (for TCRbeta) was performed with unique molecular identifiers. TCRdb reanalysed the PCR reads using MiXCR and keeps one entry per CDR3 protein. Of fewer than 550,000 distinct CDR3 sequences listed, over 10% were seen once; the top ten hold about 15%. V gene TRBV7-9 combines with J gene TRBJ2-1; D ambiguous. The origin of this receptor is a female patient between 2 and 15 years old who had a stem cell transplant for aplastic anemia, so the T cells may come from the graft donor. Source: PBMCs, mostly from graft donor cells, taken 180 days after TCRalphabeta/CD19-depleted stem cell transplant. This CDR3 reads CASSLAKSVSYNEQFF. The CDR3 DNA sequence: TGTGCCAGCAGCTTAGCAAAAAGCGTCTCCTACAATGAGCAGTTCTTC.